Listed here are 15 T cell receptor beta chains from one sample, sequenced in a study of T-cell memory formation after mild COVID-19. TCRdb called the 5' RACE reads again in MiXCR, with one record for every CDR3 protein. The sample shows more than 150,000 distinct CDR3 sequences, about a fifth of them seen only once. Sequenced: PBMCs or a T cell subset sorted from them (not recorded which). These receptor sequences come from an adult woman who had mild COVID-19 (a few samples of this study predate the infection). Cell type and time point are not known.

The rearrangement joins TRBV6-5 to TRBJ2-7, with 11 bases fitting TRBD2. This CDR3 is built from 15 residues. CDR1 and CDR2 (germline): MNHEY, SVGAGI. Trimming at V came to 8 bases and at J to 6 bases, leaving 12 bases not matched to a gene. The CDR3 sequence is CASAYQLAGALEQYF. CDR3 nucleotide sequence: TGTGCCAGCGCCTACCAACTAGCGGGAGCCCTCGAGCAGTACTTC.

This clonotype was detected a few times. The chain is built from TRBV12-3 or TRBV12-4 and TRBJ2-3, with D possibly being TRBD1 or TRBD2 (6 bases each). V lost 3 bases to trimming and J lost 2 bases, with 15 bases between them. This CDR3 region has 16 residues. CDR3 loop: CASSFFFRGVTDTQYF. CDR3 DNA: TGTGCCAGCAGTTTCTTCTTTAGGGGGGTCACAGATACGCAGTATTTT.

The chain carries TRBV12-3 or TRBV12-4 and TRBJ1-5; no firm D call. Trimming removed 1 base from V and 7 bases from J, with 5 bases in between. The CDR3 loop spans 12 amino acids. CDR3 amino acids: CASSLDQQPQHF. The CDR3 region has the DNA TGTGCCAGCAGTTTAGATCAGCAGCCCCAGCATTTT.

This chain connects TRBV5-5 to TRBJ1-4; 7 bases fit TRBD1. V dropped 0 bases and J dropped 7; count of bases not matched to a gene: 18. The CDR3 totals 19 residues. Germline CDR1 reads SGHKS; CDR2 reads YYEKEE (reference sequence). The DNA of the CDR3 is TGTGCCAGCAGCTTGGCCCGGGACAGCGTGATTGTCGGGGCTGAAAAACTGTTTTTT. Its translation: CASSLARDSVIVGAEKLFF.

This chain joins TRBV29-1 and TRBJ1-4; the D gene is possibly TRBD1 (6 bases). This CDR3 contains 14 residues. Germline CDR1 reads SQVTM; CDR2 reads ANQGSEA. V lost 3 bases and J lost 5, with 13 bases in between. CDR3 residues: CSVDSGGKNEKLFF. DNA of the CDR3: TGCAGCGTTGATTCTGGGGGCAAGAATGAAAAACTGTTTTTT.

The chain has TRBV4-1 and TRBJ2-3; no definite D call. The CDR3 covers 16 residues. The ends were cut back, 1 base at V and 0 bases at J, with 11 bases in the middle. Germline V lookup: CDR1 MGHRA, CDR2 YSYEKL. Here the CDR3 reads CASSQGVQASTDTQYF. Here the CDR3 DNA reads TGCGCCAGCAGCCAAGGGGTGCAGGCTAGCACAGATACGCAGTATTTT.

The rearrangement uses TRBV7-8 and TRBJ1-2, with D unclear. Germline V gene data show CDR1 as SGHVS and CDR2 as FQNEAQ. The CDR3 loop spans 13 amino acids. V gave up 5 bases and J gave up 10 bases, with 17 bases separating them. CDR3 sequence (DNA): TGTGCCAGCAGCCCCCGCGGGCGAGGAGCCTACACCTTC. It codes for CASSPRGRGAYTF.

CDR3 loop: CASSLTTSGGAAQYF. The CDR3 coding sequence is TGTGCCAGCAGCCTCACGACTAGCGGGGGGGCGGCGCAGTATTTT. The rearrangement joins TRBV5-8 to TRBJ2-3; the match to TRBD2 covers 14 bases. The V segment lost 4 bases and the J segment 10 bases; nucleotides outside the gene matches: 8. The CDR3 sequence is 15 residues long. Germline CDR1 SGHTS, CDR2 YDEGEE.

The rearrangement links TRBV7-3 to TRBJ2-7; D is uncertain. Trimming left V 6 bases short and J 6 bases short, with 12 bases between. Germline assignment: CDR1 SGHTA and CDR2 FQGTGA. CDR3 size: 12 residues. The CDR3 loop is CASRPRSCEQYF. The CDR3 DNA follows: TGTGCCAGCAGACCACGGAGCTGCGAGCAGTACTTC.

The chain couples TRBV29-1 to TRBJ1-2; D uncertain. Trimming took off 6 bases at V and 7 bases at J, with 12 bases between the two ends. CDR1 and CDR2 (germline): SQVTM, ANQGSEA. The CDR3 is 11 amino acids. The CDR3 here is CSVTLSGGYTF. CDR3 bases: TGCAGCGTCACCCTTTCGGGTGGCTACACCTTC.

This clonotype has more than one count but fewer than ten. This chain uses TRBV7-8 with TRBJ1-1; TRBD1 might be the D (6 bases). V dropped 5 bases and J dropped 2 bases, with 18 bases sitting between them. Germline V CDR1 and CDR2: SGHVS, FQNEAQ. This CDR3 is built from 16 residues. CDR3: CASSKRDRTANTEAFF. The CDR3 DNA follows: TGTGCCAGCAGCAAGAGAGACCGGACAGCTAACACTGAAGCTTTCTTT.

This chain links TRBV7-8 with TRBJ2-7; TRBD1 is a possible D gene (6 bases). This CDR3 has 14 residues. V was cut by 1 base and J by 3 bases, with 10 bases left in between. Germline assignment: CDR1 SGHVS and CDR2 FQNEAQ. CDR3 DNA sequence: TGTGCCAGCAGCTTAGGGGGGCAGTTCTACGAGCAGTACTTC. It is translated as CASSLGGQFYEQYF. Using reference TRBV7-8 and TRBJ2-7 for the parts outside the CDR3, the full variable domain is GAGVSQSPRYKVAKRGQDVALRCDPISGHVSLFWYQQALGQGPEFLTYFQNEAQLDKSGLPSDRFFAERPEGSVSTLKIQRTQQEDSAVYLCASSLGGQFYEQYFGPGTRLTVT.

This clonotype has only a few counts. The rearrangement links TRBV5-1 to TRBJ2-4; 8 bases are shared with TRBD1. Germline CDR1 and CDR2: SGHRS and YFSETQ. The J segment lost 6 bases and the V segment lost 0 bases, leaving 2 bases of the junction unmatched. This CDR3 region has 14 residues. CDR3 DNA sequence: TGCGCCAGCAGCTTGGATACAGGGGGAAACATTCAGTACTTC. This codes for CASSLDTGGNIQYF.

This clonotype was seen more than once but under ten times. This chain's CDR3 is CAGQGNFGELFF. The CDR3 nucleotides are TGTGCCGGTCAAGGGAACTTCGGGGAGCTGTTTTTT. The chain employs TRBV19 and TRBJ2-2; unclear D gene. From germline, CDR1 is LNHDA and CDR2 SQIVND (reference sequence). This CDR3 is 12 amino acids long. V lost 11 bases and J lost 7, with 14 bases in between.

There are a few counts of this clonotype. The chain couples TRBV7-9 to TRBJ2-1; the D gene could be TRBD1 or TRBD2 (6 bases each). Germline CDR1 SEHNR, CDR2 FQNEAQ (reference sequence). CDR3 length: 17 amino acids. Trimming took 3 bases from V and 0 from J, leaving 15 bases between them. CDR3 coding DNA: TGTGCCAGCAGCTTTGGGGGGCCTCTCTACTCCTACAATGAGCAGTTCTTC. Its translation: CASSFGGPLYSYNEQFF.